This TCR beta chain was sequenced during a study of blood T cell repertoires in COVID-19. Overall study context: Italy, Spain and the United States were the sources of the convalescent and acute COVID-19 samples. Sample material is recorded as cDNA or gDNA derived from T cells, B-cell-depleted T cells, or PBMCs.

This clone is a singleton in its sample. TCRdb's copy holds only in-frame clones and misses some; the assay was immunoSEQ multiplex PCR. The sample yields some 61,000 clones, 80% to 90% seen once. V lost 11 bases to trimming and J lost 3 bases; unmatched junction nucleotides: 10. The CDR3 has 16 residues. The germline gives CDR1 LNHDA, CDR2 SQIVND (reference sequence). This rearrangement joins TRBV19 to TRBJ2-6, with 10 bases aligning to TRBD1. The source of this sequence is a man aged 25-45 years with acute or convalescent COVID-19. The sequenced sample was peripheral blood. The DNA for the CDR3 is TGTGCCGGTGGACAGGGGGATCAACTTGGGGCCAACGTCCTGACTTTC. Its translation: CAGGQGDQLGANVLTF. Combining the CDR3 with reference TRBV19 and TRBJ2-6 gives the whole variable domain DGGITQSPKYLFRKEGQNVTLSCEQNLNHDAMYWYRQDPGQGLRLIYYSQIVNDFQKGDIAEGYSVSREKKESFPLTVTSAQKNPTAFYLCAGGQGDQLGANVLTFGAGSRLTVL.